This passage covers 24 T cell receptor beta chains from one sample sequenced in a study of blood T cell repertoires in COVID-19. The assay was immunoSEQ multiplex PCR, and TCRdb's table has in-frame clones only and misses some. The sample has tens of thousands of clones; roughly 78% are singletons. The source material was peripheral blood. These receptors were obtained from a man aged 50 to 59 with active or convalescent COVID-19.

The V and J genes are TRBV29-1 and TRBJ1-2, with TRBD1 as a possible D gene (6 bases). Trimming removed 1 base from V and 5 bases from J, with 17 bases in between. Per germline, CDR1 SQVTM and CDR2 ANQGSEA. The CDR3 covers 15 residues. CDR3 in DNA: TGCAGCGTTGAAGGGGAGACAGGCCGGGTATATGGCTACACCTTC. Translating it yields CSVEGETGRVYGYTF.

The DNA of the CDR3 is TGTGCCAGCAGCTTAGGACAGGGGGCTGGCTCCTATGGCTACACCTTC. It specifies CASSLGQGAGSYGYTF. The rearrangement uses TRBV11-2 and TRBJ1-2; 10 bases agree with TRBD1. Germline V gene lookup returns CDR1 SGHAT and CDR2 FQNNGV. The ends lost 1 base at V and 4 bases at J; junction bases unmatched: 6. CDR3 length: 16 amino acids.

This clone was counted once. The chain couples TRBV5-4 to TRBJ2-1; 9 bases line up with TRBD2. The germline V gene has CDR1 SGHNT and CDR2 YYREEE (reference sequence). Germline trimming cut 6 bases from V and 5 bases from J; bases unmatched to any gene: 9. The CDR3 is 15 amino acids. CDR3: CASNSMASGNNEQFF. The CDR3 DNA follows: TGTGCCAGCAACTCAATGGCTAGCGGGAACAATGAGCAGTTCTTC.

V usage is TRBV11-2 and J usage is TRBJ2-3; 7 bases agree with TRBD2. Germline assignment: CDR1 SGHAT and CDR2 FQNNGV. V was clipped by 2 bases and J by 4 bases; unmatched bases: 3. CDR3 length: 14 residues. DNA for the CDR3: TGTGCCAGCAGCTTAAGGCTAGCGGCAGATACGCAGTATTTT. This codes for CASSLRLAADTQYF.

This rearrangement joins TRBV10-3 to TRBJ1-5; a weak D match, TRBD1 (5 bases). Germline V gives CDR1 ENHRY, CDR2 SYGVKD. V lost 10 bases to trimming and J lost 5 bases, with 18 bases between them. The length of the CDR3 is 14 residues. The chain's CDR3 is CATSGNRGDQPQHF. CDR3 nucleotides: TGTGCCACCTCCGGTAATCGGGGGGATCAGCCCCAGCATTTT.

The CDR3 protein is CASTTGLAGFNEQFF. The CDR3, as DNA: TGTGCCAGCACCACGGGACTAGCGGGGTTCAATGAGCAGTTCTTC. The rearrangement links TRBV6-5 to TRBJ2-1, with 13 nucleotides matching TRBD2. The germline V gene encodes CDR1 MNHEY and CDR2 SVGAGI. The V gene end was trimmed by 7 bases and the J gene end by 6 bases; junction bases not matched to a gene: 6. This CDR3 has 15 amino acids.

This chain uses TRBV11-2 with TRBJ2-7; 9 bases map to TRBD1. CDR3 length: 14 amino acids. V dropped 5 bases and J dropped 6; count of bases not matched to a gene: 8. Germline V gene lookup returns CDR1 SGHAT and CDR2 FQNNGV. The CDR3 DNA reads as TGTGCCAGCAGCCCCGGACAGGGGCCAGGCGAGCAGTACTTC. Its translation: CASSPGQGPGEQYF.

The DNA of the CDR3 is TGCAGCGTCCTGGGCGAAAAACTGTTTTTT. The encoded protein is CSVLGEKLFF. This rearrangement joins TRBV29-1 to TRBJ1-4; D is unclear. Germline CDR1 is SQVTM and CDR2 is ANQGSEA. V was clipped by 6 bases and J by 8 bases, with 7 bases between them. The CDR3 extends over 10 amino acids.

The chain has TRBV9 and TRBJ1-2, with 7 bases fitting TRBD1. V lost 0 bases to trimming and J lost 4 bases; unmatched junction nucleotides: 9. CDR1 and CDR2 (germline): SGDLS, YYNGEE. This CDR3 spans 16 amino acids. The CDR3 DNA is TGTGCCAGCAGCGTAGATCGGGACAGCCTAGGCTATGGCTACACCTTC. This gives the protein CASSVDRDSLGYGYTF. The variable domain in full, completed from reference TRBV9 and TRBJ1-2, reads DSGVTQTPKHLITATGQRVTLRCSPRSGDLSVYWYQQSLDQGLQFLIQYYNGEERAKGNILERFSAQQFPDLHSELNLSSLELGDSALYFCASSVDRDSLGYGYTFGSGTRLTVV.

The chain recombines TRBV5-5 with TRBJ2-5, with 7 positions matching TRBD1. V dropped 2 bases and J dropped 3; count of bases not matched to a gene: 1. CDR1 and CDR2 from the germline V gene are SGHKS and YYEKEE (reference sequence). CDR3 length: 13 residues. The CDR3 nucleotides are TGTGCCAGCAGCTTAACAGGGGAAGAGACCCAGTACTTC. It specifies CASSLTGEETQYF.

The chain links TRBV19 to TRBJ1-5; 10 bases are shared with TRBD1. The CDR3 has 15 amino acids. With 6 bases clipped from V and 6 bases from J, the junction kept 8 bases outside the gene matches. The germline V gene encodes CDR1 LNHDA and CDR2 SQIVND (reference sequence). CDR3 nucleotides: TGTGCCAGTAGGCCAGGGACAGGGGTCGGTCAGCCCCAGCATTTT. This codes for CASRPGTGVGQPQHF.

The CDR3 DNA follows: TGCGCCAGCAGCTTGAGGGGGGACAGCTACGAGCAGTACGTC. This gives the protein CASSLRGDSYEQYV. This chain links TRBV5-1 with TRBJ2-7; tentative D call: TRBD1 (7 bases). CDR3 size: 14 residues. Deletions cut 1 base from V and 3 bases from J, with 11 bases between. The germline CDR1 and CDR2 sequences are SGHRS and YFSETQ.

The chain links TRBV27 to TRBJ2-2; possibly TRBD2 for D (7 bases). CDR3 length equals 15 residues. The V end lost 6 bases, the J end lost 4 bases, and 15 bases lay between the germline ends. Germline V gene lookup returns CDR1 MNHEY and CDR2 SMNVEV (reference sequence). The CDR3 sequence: CASSHGGLGTGELFF. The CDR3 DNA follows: TGTGCCAGCAGCCACGGGGGGCTCGGCACCGGGGAGCTGTTTTTT.

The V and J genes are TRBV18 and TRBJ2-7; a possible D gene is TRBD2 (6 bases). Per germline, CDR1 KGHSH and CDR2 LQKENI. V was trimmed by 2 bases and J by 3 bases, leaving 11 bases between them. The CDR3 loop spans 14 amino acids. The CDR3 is CASSPGGALYEQYV. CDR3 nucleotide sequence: TGTGCCAGCTCACCAGGAGGGGCCCTCTACGAGCAGTACGTC.

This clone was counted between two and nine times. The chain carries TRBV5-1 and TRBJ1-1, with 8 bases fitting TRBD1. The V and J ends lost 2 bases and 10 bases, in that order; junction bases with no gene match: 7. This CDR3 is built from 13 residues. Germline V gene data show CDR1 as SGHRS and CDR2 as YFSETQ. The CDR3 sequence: CASSFGQGLGAFF. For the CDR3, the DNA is TGCGCCAGCAGCTTTGGACAGGGCTTAGGAGCTTTCTTT.

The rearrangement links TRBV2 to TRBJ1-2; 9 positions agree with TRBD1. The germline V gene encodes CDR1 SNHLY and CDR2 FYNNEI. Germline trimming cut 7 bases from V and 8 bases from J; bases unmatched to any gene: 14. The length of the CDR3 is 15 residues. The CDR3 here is CASTEGQGFRGGYTF. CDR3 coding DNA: TGTGCCAGCACCGAGGGACAGGGCTTTAGAGGGGGCTACACCTTC.

Here the CDR3 DNA reads TGTGCCAGCTCACCAGGGCTAGCGGGGGGCACAGATACGCAGTATTTT. This codes for CASSPGLAGGTDTQYF. The chain is built from TRBV18 and TRBJ2-3, with 10 bases identical to TRBD2. With V trimmed by 2 bases and J by 1 base, 3 bases remained unmatched. This CDR3 contains 16 residues. Germline-derived CDR1 and CDR2 are KGHSH and LQKENI. Drawing the rest from reference TRBV18 and TRBJ2-3, the complete variable domain is NAGVMQNPRHLVRRRGQEARLRCSPMKGHSHVYWYRQLPEEGLKFMVYLQKENIIDESGMPKERFSAEFPKEGPSILRIQQVVRGDSAAYFCASSPGLAGGTDTQYFGPGTRLTVL.

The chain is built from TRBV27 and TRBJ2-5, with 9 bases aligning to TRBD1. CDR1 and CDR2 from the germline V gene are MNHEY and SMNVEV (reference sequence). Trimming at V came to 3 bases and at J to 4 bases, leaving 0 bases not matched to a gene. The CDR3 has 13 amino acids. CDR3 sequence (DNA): TGTGCCAGCAGTTTGACAGGGGGAGAGACCCAGTACTTC. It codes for CASSLTGGETQYF.

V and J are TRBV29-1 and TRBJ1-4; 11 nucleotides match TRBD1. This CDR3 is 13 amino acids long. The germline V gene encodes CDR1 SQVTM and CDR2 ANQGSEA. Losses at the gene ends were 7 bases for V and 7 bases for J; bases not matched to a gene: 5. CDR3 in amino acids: CSGGGTGGEKLFF. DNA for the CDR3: TGCAGCGGAGGGGGGACAGGGGGTGAAAAACTGTTTTTT.

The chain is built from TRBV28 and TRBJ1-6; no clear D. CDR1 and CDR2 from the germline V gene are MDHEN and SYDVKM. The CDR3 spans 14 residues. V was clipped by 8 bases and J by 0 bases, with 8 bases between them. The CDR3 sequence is CASLRFSYNSPLHF. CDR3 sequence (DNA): TGTGCCAGCTTGAGGTTCTCCTATAATTCACCCCTCCACTTT.

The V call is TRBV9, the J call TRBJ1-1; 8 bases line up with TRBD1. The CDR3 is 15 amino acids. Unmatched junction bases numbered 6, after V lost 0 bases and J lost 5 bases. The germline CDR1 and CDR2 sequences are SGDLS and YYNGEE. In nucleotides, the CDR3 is TGTGCCAGCAGCGTAGGGGCAGACAGGGGAACTGAAGCTTTCTTT. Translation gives CASSVGADRGTEAFF.

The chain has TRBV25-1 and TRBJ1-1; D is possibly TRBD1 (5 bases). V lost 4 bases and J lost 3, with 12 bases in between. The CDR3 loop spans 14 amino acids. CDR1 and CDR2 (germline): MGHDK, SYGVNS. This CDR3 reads CASSVGERYTEAFF. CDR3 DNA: TGTGCCAGCAGTGTAGGGGAAAGGTACACTGAAGCTTTCTTT.

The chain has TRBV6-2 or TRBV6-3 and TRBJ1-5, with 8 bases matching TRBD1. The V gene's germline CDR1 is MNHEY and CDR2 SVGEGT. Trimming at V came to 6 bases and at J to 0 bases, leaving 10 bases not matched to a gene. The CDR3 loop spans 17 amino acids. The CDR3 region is CASSRTGGMYSNQPQHF. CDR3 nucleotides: TGTGCCAGCAGCCGTACAGGGGGAATGTATAGCAATCAGCCCCAGCATTTT.

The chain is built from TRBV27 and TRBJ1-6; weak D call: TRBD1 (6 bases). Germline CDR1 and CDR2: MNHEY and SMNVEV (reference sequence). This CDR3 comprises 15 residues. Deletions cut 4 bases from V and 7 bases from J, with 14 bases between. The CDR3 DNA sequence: TGTGCCAGCAGTTCAATACAGGGAGACAATTCACCCCTCCACTTT. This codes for CASSSIQGDNSPLHF.